The 32 T cell receptor beta chains below come from one sample, sequenced in a study of cytomegalovirus exposure and HLA in healthy donors. PCR was performed using 60 Vbeta and 13 Jbeta primers. Sequencing used immunoSEQ multiplex PCR; TCRdb keeps in-frame clones, though not all of them. This table holds 55,000 to 80,000 clones, roughly 70% found once. The sequenced material came from PBMCs. The receptors come from a man aged 70 or older in good health and CMV-seronegative.

This chain joins TRBV25-1 and TRBJ2-7, with 9 positions matching TRBD2. This CDR3 region has 14 residues. Germline-derived CDR1 and CDR2 are MGHDK and SYGVNS. With V trimmed by 6 bases and J by 3 bases, 6 bases remained unmatched. DNA for the CDR3: TGTGCCAGCAGAGCTAGCGGGACTAACTACGAGCAGTACTTC. Its protein product is CASRASGTNYEQYF.

J is TRBJ2-5 and V is TRBV11-2, with D tentatively TRBD2 (5 bases). The CDR3 is 16 residues long. Trimming removed 5 bases at V and 5 bases at J, with 21 bases between. Germline V CDR1 and CDR2: SGHAT, FQNNGV. DNA of the CDR3: TGTGCCAGCAGCCCCCGAGGGCCGCTACAACAGGAGACCCAGTACTTC. Residues: CASSPRGPLQQETQYF.

This clone was recorded a few times. The chain carries TRBV4-1 and TRBJ2-7; 7 bases align to TRBD1. The CDR3 has 14 residues. CDR1 and CDR2 from the germline V gene are MGHRA and YSYEKL. The J segment lost 6 bases and the V segment lost 1 base, leaving 6 bases of the junction unmatched. The CDR3 is CASSQALNRGEQYF. CDR3 nucleotides: TGCGCCAGCAGCCAAGCCCTTAACAGGGGCGAGCAGTACTTC.

V usage is TRBV28 and J usage is TRBJ1-2; the D is unclear. Germline CDR1 MDHEN, CDR2 SYDVKM. The CDR3 has 12 residues. V gave up 7 bases and J gave up 6 bases, with 12 bases separating them. The chain's CDR3 is CASTPGVNGYTF. In nucleotides, the CDR3 is TGTGCCAGCACTCCCGGAGTTAATGGCTACACCTTC.

This clone was counted once. The J gene is TRBJ2-3, the V gene TRBV19, with 7 bases that match TRBD2. The V segment lost 1 base and the J segment 3 bases; nucleotides outside the gene matches: 1. Germline assignment: CDR1 LNHDA and CDR2 SQIVND (reference sequence). There are 14 residues in the CDR3. The DNA of the CDR3 is TGTGCCAGTAGTATAGCTAGCGGAACAGATACGCAGTATTTT. The encoded protein is CASSIASGTDTQYF.

The rearrangement links TRBV7-9 to TRBJ1-4; D is unclear. The CDR3 contains 14 residues. The ends were cut back, 3 bases at V and 3 bases at J, with 8 bases in the middle. Germline V lookup: CDR1 SEHNR, CDR2 FQNEAQ (reference sequence). CDR3 DNA: TGTGCCAGCAGCTTTAACATGGCTAATGAAAAACTGTTTTTT. Encoded protein: CASSFNMANEKLFF.

The chain uses TRBV2 and TRBJ2-5; 7 bases are a match to TRBD1. J was trimmed by 2 bases and V by 5 bases; bases with no gene match: 2. This CDR3 has 13 residues. Germline V gene sequence: CDR1 SNHLY, CDR2 FYNNEI. CDR3 nucleotide sequence: TGTGCCAGCAGTAGGGACAGACAAGAGACCCAGTACTTC. Encoded protein: CASSRDRQETQYF. The full variable domain, completed using reference TRBV2 and TRBJ2-5, is EPEVTQTPSHQVTQMGQEVILRCVPISNHLYFYWYRQILGQKVEFLVSFYNNEISEKSEIFDDQFSVERPDGSNFTLKIRSTKLEDSAMYFCASSRDRQETQYFGPGTRLLVL.

The V gene is TRBV5-4, the J gene TRBJ2-5; D unresolved. CDR3 length: 14 residues. Germline V gene lookup returns CDR1 SGHNT and CDR2 YYREEE (reference sequence). Deletions cut 0 bases from V and 4 bases from J, with 10 bases between. The CDR3 DNA reads TGTGCCAGCAGCTTGGAGATTAGCTTAGAGACCCAGTACTTC. Translation gives CASSLEISLETQYF.

The chain has TRBV7-8 and TRBJ1-1; possibly TRBD1 for D (6 bases). There are 13 residues in the CDR3. Between the trimmed V and J ends, which lost 8 bases and 5 bases, there was a span of 15 bases. Germline V gives CDR1 SGHVS, CDR2 FQNEAQ. The CDR3 bases are TGTGCCAGCCGAAGACAGGAACTAACTGAAGCTTTCTTT. Translation gives CASRRQELTEAFF.

The V call is TRBV19, the J call TRBJ2-2, with D perhaps TRBD2 (5 bases). Germline V gives CDR1 LNHDA, CDR2 SQIVND (reference sequence). V shed 6 bases and J shed 7 bases, with 15 bases lying between them. The CDR3 runs 14 residues. CDR3 sequence reads: CASSLETRGGELFF. The CDR3 nucleotides are TGTGCCAGTAGCCTTGAGACCCGGGGCGGGGAGCTGTTTTTT.

The chain combines TRBV12-1 with TRBJ2-2; the table's D call of TRBD2 was not tested on the DNA. TRBV12-1 is classified as a pseudogene. The CDR3 loop spans 17 amino acids. The CDR3 reads CASSFCKMRIGTGELFF. In DNA form, the CDR3 reads TGTGCCAGCAGCTTTTGTAAAATGCGGATTGGCACCGGGGAGCTGTTTTTT.

This rearrangement joins TRBV6-5 to TRBJ1-6; D possibly corresponds to TRBD1 (5 bases). Germline-derived CDR1 and CDR2 are MNHEY and SVGAGI. Trimming left V 4 bases short and J 14 bases short, with 21 bases between. CDR3 length: 15 amino acids. Written as DNA, the CDR3 is TGTGCCAGCAGTTCCCGGGGCCACGGGGGAGGGACCCTCCACTTT. Protein: CASSSRGHGGGTLHF.

V is TRBV5-5 and J is TRBJ2-7, with D uncertain. Looked up from germline, CDR1 is SGHKS and CDR2 is YYEKEE (reference sequence). The CDR3 contains 13 residues. The ends were cut back, 0 bases at V and 3 bases at J, with 7 bases in the middle. The CDR3 spells CASSLAQYYEQYF. CDR3 nucleotide sequence: TGTGCCAGCAGCTTGGCACAGTACTACGAGCAGTACTTC.

This clone was observed many times. The V and J genes are TRBV5-1 and TRBJ2-7, with D tentatively TRBD1 (6 bases). The germline gives CDR1 SGHRS, CDR2 YFSETQ. The CDR3 covers 14 residues. V was cut by 2 bases and J by 2 bases, with 11 bases left in between. This CDR3 reads CASSLQGPPYEQYF. Here the CDR3 DNA reads TGCGCCAGCAGCTTACAGGGACCTCCCTACGAGCAGTACTTC.

Remarks on this clone: The junction shows a germline mismatch at one end, possibly a read error. The J gene is TRBJ1-2, the V gene TRBV5-1, with 9 bases matching TRBD1. The CDR3 length is 11 residues. The germline gives CDR1 SGHRS, CDR2 YFSETQ. CDR3 DNA: TGCGCCAGCAGGGGACAGGGAGCCGCCGTCTTC. Translating gives CASRGQGAAVF.

There are a few counts of this clone. This chain joins TRBV7-2 and TRBJ1-1; D possibly corresponds to TRBD1 (5 bases). Germline loops: CDR1 SGHTA, CDR2 FQGNSA. CDR3 size: 14 residues. Trimming took off 3 bases at V and 3 bases at J, with 11 bases between the two ends. The CDR3 DNA reads as TGTGCCAGCAGCTTGCAGGGAGGGGACACTGAAGCTTTCTTT. Protein product: CASSLQGGDTEAFF.

The chain combines TRBV14 with TRBJ2-3; no clear D. CDR3 length equals 14 residues. V lost 1 base and J lost 5, with 10 bases in between. The germline gives CDR1 SGHDN, CDR2 FVKESK. The CDR3: CASSQVASKDTQYF. The CDR3, as DNA: TGTGCCAGCAGCCAAGTAGCTAGTAAAGATACGCAGTATTTT.

The chain uses TRBV18 and TRBJ2-1; TRBD1 matches 8 bases. Trimming cost V 3 bases and J 8 bases; bases outside gene matches: 9. The CDR3 extends over 15 amino acids. Germline values: CDR1 KGHSH, CDR2 LQKENI. In DNA form, the CDR3 reads TGTGCCAGCTCACCGTCAGGGGGCTCTGGTGATGAGCAGTTCTTC. It codes for CASSPSGGSGDEQFF.

CDR3 sequence: CASSPRGQGGNEKLFF. CDR3 DNA sequence: TGTGCCAGCAGTCCACGGGGACAGGGAGGTAATGAAAAACTGTTTTTT. The rearrangement joins TRBV28 to TRBJ1-4, with 9 bases fitting TRBD1. Germline V gene sequence: CDR1 MDHEN, CDR2 SYDVKM. The V segment lost 5 bases and the J segment 4 bases; nucleotides outside the gene matches: 8. CDR3 length: 16 amino acids.

This chain links TRBV18 with TRBJ2-1, with 7 bases lining up with TRBD2. Germline V gene lookup returns CDR1 KGHSH and CDR2 LQKENI. The CDR3 is made up of 15 amino acids. The J segment lost 7 bases and the V segment lost 0 bases, leaving 6 bases of the junction unmatched. The DNA for the CDR3 is TGTGCCAGCTCACCACCGGGCGGGAGATGGAATGAGCAGTTCTTC. It is translated as CASSPPGGRWNEQFF.

The chain links TRBV5-5 to TRBJ1-6, with D perhaps matching TRBD1 (5 bases). This CDR3 comprises 16 residues. V was cut by 0 bases and J by 7 bases, with 14 bases left in between. The V gene's germline CDR1 is SGHKS and CDR2 YYEKEE (reference sequence). The CDR3 DNA follows: TGTGCCAGCAGCTTGGGGGTAGGGGCGCGAAATTCACCCCTCCACTTT. As protein: CASSLGVGARNSPLHF.

This clone was counted only a few times. The rearrangement joins TRBV6-5 to TRBJ2-5, with 9 bases aligning to TRBD1. The CDR3 loop spans 15 amino acids. J lost 4 bases, V lost 5 bases, and 8 bases had no gene match. Per the germline V gene, CDR1 is MNHEY and CDR2 is SVGAGI. The CDR3 loop is CASSRRDRVTETQYF. The DNA for the CDR3 is TGTGCCAGCAGTCGCCGGGACAGGGTCACAGAGACCCAGTACTTC.

The sample holds a few counts of this clone. This chain links TRBV10-3 with TRBJ1-1; tentatively, D is TRBD1 (5 bases). In germline, CDR1 is ENHRY, CDR2 SYGVKD. The ends were cut back, 2 bases at V and 11 bases at J, with 12 bases in the middle. CDR3 length: 12 residues. The CDR3: CAISEPGGAAFF. CDR3 coding DNA: TGTGCCATCAGTGAGCCGGGGGGTGCGGCTTTCTTT.

The chain couples TRBV27 to TRBJ1-6; 7 bases agree with TRBD1. The V gene's germline CDR1 is MNHEY and CDR2 SMNVEV (reference sequence). After removal of 5 bases from V and 7 bases from J, the junction contained 8 bases not matched to a gene. This CDR3 contains 15 residues. CDR3 in DNA: TGTGCCAGCAGTGATTTTGGGGACAGCAATTCACCCCTCCACTTT. This codes for CASSDFGDSNSPLHF.

The rearrangement joins TRBV19 to TRBJ1-2, with 9 bases aligning to TRBD1. V dropped 9 bases and J dropped 8; count of bases not matched to a gene: 13. CDR1 is LNHDA, CDR2 SQIVND, per germline (reference sequence). The CDR3 is made up of 14 amino acids. The CDR3 region has the DNA TGTGCCAGCAAGTACCGGGACAGGGTGGACGGCTACACCTTC. Its translation: CASKYRDRVDGYTF.

A few counts support this clone. The chain links TRBV21-1 to TRBJ2-1; the D call TRBD1 from the table was never checked on the DNA. TRBV21-1 is marked as a pseudogene. The CDR3 loop spans 17 amino acids. CDR3 residues: CASSKGSGHTIYNEQFF. The CDR3 region has the DNA TGTGCCAGCAGCAAAGGGTCAGGACATACAATCTACAATGAGCAGTTCTTC.

CDR3 in DNA: TGTGCCAGCAGCTTAGAATCGACAGGGTTTCAGCCCCAGCATTTT. Encoded protein: CASSLESTGFQPQHF. The genes are TRBV7-2 and TRBJ1-5, with 7 bases that match TRBD1. Germline V gives CDR1 SGHTA, CDR2 FQGNSA. The CDR3 is 15 amino acids. J was trimmed by 6 bases and V by 1 base; bases with no gene match: 6.

This clone was counted once. The chain combines TRBV7-2 with TRBJ2-2; D is unresolved. The V and J ends lost 2 bases and 1 base respectively, with 8 bases between them. Per the germline V gene, CDR1 is SGHTA and CDR2 is FQGNSA. The CDR3 has 15 amino acids. CDR3 DNA sequence: TGTGCCAGCAGCTTAACGCCAGTGAACACCGGGGAGCTGTTTTTT. Translated, it gives CASSLTPVNTGELFF.

The V and J genes are TRBV5-1 and TRBJ2-7; 9 bases are a match to TRBD2. The CDR3 extends over 16 amino acids. Unmatched junction bases numbered 8, after V lost 3 bases and J lost 1 base. Germline lookup yields CDR1 SGHRS and CDR2 YFSETQ. The DNA of the CDR3 is TGCGCCAGCAGCTCCCCGGGTAGCGGGAGATCCTACGAGCAGTACTTC. Its translation: CASSSPGSGRSYEQYF.

This rearrangement joins TRBV30 to TRBJ2-3; D unresolved. The CDR3 length is 12 residues. Germline CDR1 is GTSNPN and CDR2 is SVGIG (reference sequence). Trimming took off 8 bases at V and 2 bases at J, with 11 bases between the two ends. CDR3 in amino acids: CAGGLVTDTQYF. The CDR3 region has the DNA TGTGCCGGCGGCTTAGTCACAGATACGCAGTATTTT.

The rearrangement uses TRBV5-1 and TRBJ2-5; 8 positions agree with TRBD2. V lost 3 bases and J lost 3; bases outside the gene matches: 7. Germline CDR1 is SGHRS and CDR2 is YFSETQ. This CDR3 is built from 15 residues. The chain's CDR3 is CASSWAGTREETQYF. CDR3 DNA: TGCGCCAGCAGCTGGGCCGGGACTAGGGAAGAGACCCAGTACTTC.

This clone was detected only once. This chain uses TRBV11-2 with TRBJ2-3; TRBD1 is a possible D gene (5 bases). The V gene's germline CDR1 is SGHAT and CDR2 FQNNGV. V was cut by 2 bases and J by 4 bases, with 10 bases left in between. CDR3 size: 14 residues. CDR3 coding DNA: TGTGCCAGCAGCTTACGACAGCCACCAGATACGCAGTATTTT. Translating gives CASSLRQPPDTQYF.